A single sample is the source of the 9 T cell receptor beta chains below, sequenced in a study of naive and memory T cell subsets (TCRdb year 2017). Library prep was done by UMI-ligation and nested PCR. Sequenced using an Illumina MiSeq. An equimolar mix of two oligonucleotides covering both TRBC1 and TRBC2 was used as the beta constant-region primer. Four rounds of PCR, combining the SP2 primer with nested alpha and beta constant-region primers, were used to amplify the ligated cDNA. TCRdb reworked the public reads: Q25 trimming with fastp, MiXCR clone assembly, productive beta chains retained. Rows with one shared CDR3 protein collapse into an entry with the most common genes and DNA. This sample is represented by 95,000 to 150,000 distinct CDR3 sequences; 36% of them were singletons. Of the sample, about 0.85% is held by the ten largest clones. Source material: central memory CD4+ T cells from blood. The sample's cell subset or site label, in plain terms: central memory, CD45RA- CD27+. Every receptor here comes from a human donor in good health.

A few counts support this clonotype. The chain couples TRBV3-1 to TRBJ2-3; D is uncertain. The germline V and J ends were trimmed by 2 bases and 6 bases, with 9 bases remaining between them. Germline V lookup: CDR1 LGHDT, CDR2 YNNKEL (reference sequence). The CDR3 runs to 13 residues. The chain's CDR3 is CASSQYGEDTQYF. The CDR3 coding sequence is TGTGCCAGCAGCCAATATGGAGAGGATACGCAGTATTTT.

This clonotype was detected ten times or more. This chain connects TRBV20-1 to TRBJ2-3; unclear D gene. V was trimmed by 0 bases and J by 5 bases, leaving 6 bases between them. Germline CDR1 DFQATT, CDR2 SNEGSKA (reference sequence). The CDR3 runs 12 residues. The CDR3 region has the DNA TGCAGTGCTAGAGATCCGGGAGATACGCAGTATTTT. It is translated as CSARDPGDTQYF.

As to this clonotype: The conserved phenylalanine or tryptophan normally closing the CDR3 is absent here, so this likely arose from a read error. The limits of the CDR3 on the DNA are not certain, so only TCRdb's listed CDR3 is given. V and J are TRBV6-5 and TRBJ1-2; the table's D gene call, TRBD1, was not cross checked with the DNA. Germline values: CDR1 MNHEY, CDR2 SVGAGI. The CDR3 is 9 amino acids long, termini counted. This CDR3 reads CASSYYDCP.

The rearrangement joins TRBV12-3 or TRBV12-4 to TRBJ2-4; D is possibly TRBD2 (6 bases). V was trimmed by 3 bases and J by 5 bases, leaving 8 bases between them. The CDR3 extends over 13 amino acids. The CDR3, as DNA: TGTGCCAGCAGTTTCGGGGGAGAAAACATTCAGTACTTC. Translating it yields CASSFGGENIQYF.

V and J are TRBV20-1 and TRBJ2-6; no firm D call. V was cut by 3 bases and J by 0 bases, with 9 bases left in between. This CDR3 spans 15 amino acids. Per the germline V gene, CDR1 is DFQATT and CDR2 is SNEGSKA (reference sequence). In DNA, the CDR3 is TGCAGTGCTAGGTCCCTCCGCTCTGGGGCCAACGTCCTGACTTTC. Translating it yields CSARSLRSGANVLTF.

This rearrangement joins TRBV2 to TRBJ2-7; D is perhaps TRBD2 (6 bases). CDR3 length: 15 residues. The V gene's germline CDR1 is SNHLY and CDR2 FYNNEI. Trimming shortened V by 2 bases and J by 2 bases, and 13 bases separated the two germline ends. The CDR3 DNA is TGTGCCAGCAGTGAAAGGCCGGGAGCCGCCTACGAGCAGTACTTC. It translates to CASSERPGAAYEQYF.

On this clonotype itself: Germline and junction disagree at one end, which may indicate a read error. V usage is TRBV9 and J usage is TRBJ2-1; the D call may be TRBD1 or TRBD2 (5 bases each). This CDR3 has 13 amino acids. Germline V gene sequence: CDR1 SGDLS, CDR2 YYNGEE. The CDR3 protein is CASSVGPGQPSNF. CDR3 nucleotide sequence: TGTGCCAGCAGCGTGGGCCCGGGGCAGCCTTCAAATTTC.

The V and J genes are TRBV2 and TRBJ1-1, with D possibly being TRBD1 (6 bases). Trimming shortened V by 5 bases and J by 0 bases, and 10 bases separated the two germline ends. Germline CDR1 is SNHLY and CDR2 is FYNNEI. This CDR3 has 14 amino acids. DNA of the CDR3: TGTGCCAGCAGTTTGGACAGATTGAACACTGAAGCTTTCTTT. This codes for CASSLDRLNTEAFF.

The rearrangement uses TRBV14 and TRBJ1-2; possible D gene TRBD1, 5 bases. The CDR3 loop spans 13 amino acids. The ends were cut back, 1 base at V and 9 bases at J, with 12 bases in the middle. Germline values: CDR1 SGHDN, CDR2 FVKESK. This CDR3 is CASSQGIGERYTF. The CDR3 DNA sequence: TGTGCCAGCAGCCAAGGGATAGGGGAGCGCTACACCTTC.